The clone carrying this TCR beta chain showed up just a few times. The antigen is undetermined. With V trimmed by 6 bases and J by 8 bases, 10 bases remained unmatched. CDR1 and CDR2 (germline): SGHAT, FQNNGV. The CDR3 has 15 residues. These data originate in a study of CD8+CD57+ T cells in acquired aplastic anemia. Whole-study context: Around 3.2 ug was the average amount of DNA from sorted CD4+ and CD8+ cells. On average, healthy donors gave some 9.8 million reads for CD4+ cells.

Study-level points and caveats: A set of around 30 CD8+ CDR3 sequences was shared between patients and controls, and these sequences appeared highly expressed in patients.

TCR beta VDJ and CDR3 profiles were obtained from a genomic DNA template. Each CDR3 protein gets one entry after TCRdb re-called the reads with MiXCR. The repertoire has under 250,000 distinct CDR3 sequences, around 32% of them found once; the top ten carry more than 0.95%. The sequence was obtained from a human donor in good health, serving as a control. The chain is built from TRBV11-2 and TRBJ1-2, with TRBD1 matching over 12 bases. Source material: sorted CD4+, CD8+, or CD8+CD57+ T cells (not recorded which) from PBMCs. The CDR3 DNA sequence: TGTGCCAGCAGGCGTCCGGGACAGGGGGCGGAAGGCTACACCTTC. Translating it yields CASRRPGQGAEGYTF. Supplemented by reference TRBV11-2 and TRBJ1-2, the full variable domain reads EAGVAQSPRYKIIEKRQSVAFWCNPISGHATLYWYQQILGQGPKLLIQFQNNGVVDDSQLPKDRFSAERLKGVDSTLKIQPAKLEDSAVYLCASRRPGQGAEGYTFGSGTRLTVV.